One TCR beta chain is described in this entry. Antigen unknown. These data are taken from a study of cytomegalovirus exposure and HLA in healthy donors. Whole-study findings and limits: TCR beta V segments were, for the most part, productive about 87% or about 30% of the time in an earlier analysis.

Between the trimmed V and J ends, which lost 4 bases and 7 bases, there was a span of 13 bases. This CDR3 has 14 residues. The germline V gene encodes CDR1 LGHNA and CDR2 YNFKEQ. Both 60 Vbeta primers and 13 Jbeta primers went into the PCR. Sequenced by immunoSEQ multiplex PCR; TCRdb stores in-frame clones only, minus some. The repertoire consists of 25,000 to 35,000 clones, with just under 90% occurring once and the leading ten covering 2.7%. The source of this sequence is a boy younger than 18 in good health and CMV-seronegative. The chain has TRBV4-2 and TRBJ2-2; TRBD2 might be the D (5 bases). The specimen sequenced was PBMCs. The chain's CDR3 is CASSLIGVIGELFF. CDR3 DNA: TGTGCCAGCAGCCTTATCGGGGTTATCGGGGAGCTGTTTTTT.